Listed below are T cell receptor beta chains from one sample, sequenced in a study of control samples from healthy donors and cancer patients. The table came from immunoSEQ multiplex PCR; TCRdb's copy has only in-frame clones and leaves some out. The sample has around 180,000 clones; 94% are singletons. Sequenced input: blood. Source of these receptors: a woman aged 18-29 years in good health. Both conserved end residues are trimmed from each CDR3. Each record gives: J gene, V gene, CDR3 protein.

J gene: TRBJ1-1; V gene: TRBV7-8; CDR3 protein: ASSPKNRVQAF
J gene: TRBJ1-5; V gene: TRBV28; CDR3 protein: ASSWGRSSNQPQH
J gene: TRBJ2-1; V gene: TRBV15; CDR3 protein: ATSRSGGGSYNEQF
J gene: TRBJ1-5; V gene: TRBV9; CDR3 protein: ASSVDGDWNQPQH
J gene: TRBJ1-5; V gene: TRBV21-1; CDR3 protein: ASSKGAETYSNQPQH
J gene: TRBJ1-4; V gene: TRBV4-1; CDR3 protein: ASSTRTGEEKLF
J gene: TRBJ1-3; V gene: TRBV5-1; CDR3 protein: ASSLEGNTIY
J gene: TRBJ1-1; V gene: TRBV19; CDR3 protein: ASSIEWGRSTEAF
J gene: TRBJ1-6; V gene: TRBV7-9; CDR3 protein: ASSSDRGGYNSPLH
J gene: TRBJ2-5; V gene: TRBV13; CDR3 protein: ASSSPGAGEETQY
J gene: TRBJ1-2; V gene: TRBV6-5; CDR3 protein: ASRVDRRPYGYT
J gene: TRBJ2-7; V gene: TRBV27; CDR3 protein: ASWTLAGGSYEQY
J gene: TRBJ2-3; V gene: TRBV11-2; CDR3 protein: ASSSGLAGTDTQY
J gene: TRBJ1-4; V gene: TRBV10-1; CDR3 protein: ASGQPNEKLF
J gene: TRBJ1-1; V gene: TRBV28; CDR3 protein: ASSLEDRLFNTEAF
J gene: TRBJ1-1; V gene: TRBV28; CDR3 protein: ASSSFPGRGKSEAF
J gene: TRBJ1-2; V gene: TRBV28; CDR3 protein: ATTQGINYGYT
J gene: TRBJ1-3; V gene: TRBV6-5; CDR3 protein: ASSRNTIY
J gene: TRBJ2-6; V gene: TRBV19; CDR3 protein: AAQRRTSGANVLT
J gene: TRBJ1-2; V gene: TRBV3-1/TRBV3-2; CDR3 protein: ASSPRDGYVYGYT
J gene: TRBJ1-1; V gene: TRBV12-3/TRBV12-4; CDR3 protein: ASYRGPEAF
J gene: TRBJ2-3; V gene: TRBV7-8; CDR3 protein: ASSLVSSGGADTQY
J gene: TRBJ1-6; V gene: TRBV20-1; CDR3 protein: SASGGTGSPLH
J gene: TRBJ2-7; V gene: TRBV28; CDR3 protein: ASSLDRGQDYEQY
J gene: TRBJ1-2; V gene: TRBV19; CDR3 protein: ASSSTGGGGYT
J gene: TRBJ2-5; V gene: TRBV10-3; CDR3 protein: AISGTDRGQETQY
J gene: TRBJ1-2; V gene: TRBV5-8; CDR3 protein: ASSLAMRDGYT
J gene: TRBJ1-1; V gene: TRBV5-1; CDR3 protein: ASNKRDLKDTEAF
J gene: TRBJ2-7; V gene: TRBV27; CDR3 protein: ASSFIWAGQGSYEQY
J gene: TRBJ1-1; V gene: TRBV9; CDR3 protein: ASSGGDRINEAF
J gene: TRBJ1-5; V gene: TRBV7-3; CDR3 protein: ASSSGKGQPQH
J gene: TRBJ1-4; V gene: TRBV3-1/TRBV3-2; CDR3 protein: ASSQKVVGAEKLF
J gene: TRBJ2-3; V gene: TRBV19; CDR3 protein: ASSIGQGAGDTQY
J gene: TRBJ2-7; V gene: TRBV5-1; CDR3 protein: ASSLDGRYEQY
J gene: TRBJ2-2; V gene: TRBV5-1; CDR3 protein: ASSSEADGVGELF
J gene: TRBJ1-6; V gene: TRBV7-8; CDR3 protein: ASSQTLRRQGVSILNSPLH
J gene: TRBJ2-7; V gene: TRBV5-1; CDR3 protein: ASSLGLSGAYEQY
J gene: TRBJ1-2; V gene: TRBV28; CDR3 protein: ASSFGGSSYGYT